The rows below give T cell receptor beta chains drawn from one sample of a study of cytomegalovirus exposure and HLA in healthy donors. Libraries were prepared by immunoSEQ multiplex PCR; TCRdb keeps only in-frame clonotypes and omits some of them. In the table there are under 150,000 clones, around four fifths of which are singletons. What was sequenced was PBMCs. The receptors stem from a human donor in good health. The CDR3 runs from the conserved cysteine through the conserved F or W. Fields, in order: clone size, D gene, J gene, V gene, CDR3 length, CDR3 protein, CDR3 DNA. D genes are given only for firm matches. For some rows the clone size is stated as once, few or many, or as a class when expanded; others skip it.

clone size: NA
D gene: TRBD2
J gene: TRBJ2-1
V gene: TRBV29-1
CDR3 length: 12
CDR3 protein: CSIGGAGNEQFF
CDR3 DNA: TGCAGCATCGGGGGGGCCGGCAATGAGCAGTTCTTC

clone size: NA
D gene: NA
J gene: TRBJ1-1
V gene: TRBV10-3
CDR3 length: 15
CDR3 protein: CAISEEGGMNTEAFF
CDR3 DNA: TGTGCCATCAGTGAAGAGGGCGGCATGAACACTGAAGCTTTCTTT

clone size: few
D gene: TRBD1
J gene: TRBJ1-1
V gene: TRBV6-6
CDR3 length: 14
CDR3 protein: CASSEGQGGVEAFF
CDR3 DNA: TGTGCCAGCAGTGAGGGACAGGGCGGTGTGGAAGCTTTCTTT

clone size: NA
D gene: TRBD1
J gene: TRBJ2-7
V gene: TRBV5-1
CDR3 length: 12
CDR3 protein: CASGQGYDEQYF
CDR3 DNA: TGCGCCAGCGGACAGGGATACGACGAGCAGTACTTC

clone size: NA
D gene: NA
J gene: TRBJ1-1
V gene: TRBV11-1
CDR3 length: 13
CDR3 protein: CASSSYRNTEAFF
CDR3 DNA: TGTGCCAGCAGCTCCTACAGGAACACTGAAGCTTTCTTT

clone size: NA
D gene: TRBD2
J gene: TRBJ2-3
V gene: TRBV4-1
CDR3 length: 20
CDR3 protein: CASSPRGGSGGTVGYDTQYF
CDR3 DNA: TGCGCCAGCAGCCCGAGGGGTGGTAGCGGGGGGACGGTGGGGTACGATACGCAGTATTTT

clone size: NA
D gene: NA
J gene: TRBJ1-2
V gene: TRBV6-6
CDR3 length: 13
CDR3 protein: CASAPHREWGYTF
CDR3 DNA: TGTGCCAGCGCCCCCCACAGGGAGTGGGGCTACACCTTC

clone size: NA
D gene: NA
J gene: TRBJ1-1
V gene: TRBV2
CDR3 length: 13
CDR3 protein: CASTTGPNTEAFF
CDR3 DNA: TGTGCCAGCACAACAGGGCCCAACACTGAAGCTTTCTTT

clone size: NA
D gene: TRBD1
J gene: TRBJ2-6
V gene: TRBV19
CDR3 length: 18
CDR3 protein: CASSDPGQGAPGANVLTF
CDR3 DNA: TGTGCCAGTTCCGACCCGGGACAGGGCGCGCCTGGGGCCAACGTCCTGACTTTC

clone size: once
D gene: NA
J gene: TRBJ2-7
V gene: TRBV28
CDR3 length: 14
CDR3 protein: CASSFRRDSYEQYF
CDR3 DNA: TGTGCCAGCAGTTTTCGACGGGACTCCTACGAGCAGTACTTC

clone size: NA
D gene: NA
J gene: TRBJ2-1
V gene: TRBV20-1
CDR3 length: 9
CDR3 protein: CSGGSEQFF
CDR3 DNA: TGCAGTGGGGGCAGTGAGCAGTTCTTC

clone size: NA
D gene: NA
J gene: TRBJ1-5
V gene: TRBV28
CDR3 length: 16
CDR3 protein: CASSAGGGRGNQPQHF
CDR3 DNA: TGTGCCAGCAGTGCGGGGGGGGGAAGGGGCAATCAGCCCCAGCATTTT

clone size: once
D gene: NA
J gene: TRBJ2-1
V gene: TRBV7-9
CDR3 length: 13
CDR3 protein: CASSFLRDNEQFF
CDR3 DNA: TGTGCCAGCAGCTTTCTCCGGGACAATGAGCAGTTCTTC

clone size: NA
D gene: TRBD2
J gene: TRBJ2-1
V gene: TRBV5-1
CDR3 length: 15
CDR3 protein: CASSYGTSGYNEQFF
CDR3 DNA: TGCGCCAGCAGCTACGGGACTAGCGGCTACAATGAGCAGTTCTTC

clone size: few
D gene: TRBD1
J gene: TRBJ1-2
V gene: TRBV5-5
CDR3 length: 15
CDR3 protein: CASSLSTGRQYGYTF
CDR3 DNA: TGTGCCAGCAGCTTGTCGACAGGGCGCCAATATGGCTACACCTTC

clone size: NA
D gene: NA
J gene: TRBJ1-2
V gene: TRBV5-6
CDR3 length: 14
CDR3 protein: CASSSGTRNYGYTF
CDR3 DNA: TGTGCCAGCAGCTCCGGGACAAGGAACTATGGCTACACCTTC

clone size: few
D gene: TRBD1
J gene: TRBJ1-2
V gene: TRBV6-5
CDR3 length: 13
CDR3 protein: CASSPDRGYGYTF
CDR3 DNA: TGTGCCAGCAGCCCCGACAGGGGTTATGGCTACACCTTC

clone size: NA
D gene: TRBD1
J gene: TRBJ1-2
V gene: TRBV18
CDR3 length: 15
CDR3 protein: CASSPPRTGHPGYTF
CDR3 DNA: TGTGCCAGCTCACCACCCCGGACAGGGCACCCGGGCTACACCTTC

clone size: few
D gene: NA
J gene: TRBJ1-4
V gene: TRBV5-4
CDR3 length: 14
CDR3 protein: CASSLSGKGEKLFF
CDR3 DNA: TGTGCCAGCAGCTTGTCCGGGAAGGGCGAAAAACTGTTTTTT

clone size: NA
D gene: NA
J gene: TRBJ1-4
V gene: TRBV12-5
CDR3 length: 13
CDR3 protein: CASGLVLEGKLFF
CDR3 DNA: TGTGCTAGTGGTTTGGTACTTGAGGGAAAACTGTTTTTT

clone size: NA
D gene: NA
J gene: TRBJ2-5
V gene: TRBV7-7
CDR3 length: 13
CDR3 protein: CASSLGPRETQYF
CDR3 DNA: TGTGCCAGCAGCTTAGGTCCGCGGGAGACCCAGTACTTC

clone size: NA
D gene: NA
J gene: TRBJ1-5
V gene: TRBV6-1
CDR3 length: 13
CDR3 protein: CASTRTVNQPQHF
CDR3 DNA: TGTGCCAGCACACGGACAGTCAATCAGCCCCAGCATTTT

clone size: once
D gene: NA
J gene: TRBJ2-3
V gene: TRBV6-1
CDR3 length: 15
CDR3 protein: CASSDWGGATDTQYF
CDR3 DNA: TGTGCCAGCAGTGACTGGGGGGGGGCTACAGATACGCAGTATTTT

clone size: NA
D gene: NA
J gene: TRBJ1-2
V gene: TRBV2
CDR3 length: 13
CDR3 protein: CASWGGSSYGYTF
CDR3 DNA: TGTGCCAGCTGGGGCGGTTCTTCCTATGGCTACACCTTC

clone size: NA
D gene: NA
J gene: TRBJ2-7
V gene: TRBV27
CDR3 length: 12
CDR3 protein: CASSFPGYEQYF
CDR3 DNA: TGTGCCAGCAGTTTCCCGGGGTACGAGCAGTACTTC

clone size: NA
D gene: TRBD1
J gene: TRBJ1-6
V gene: TRBV4-2
CDR3 length: 18
CDR3 protein: CASSQALARTGVNSPLHF
CDR3 DNA: TGTGCCAGCAGCCAAGCCCTCGCCCGGACAGGGGTCAATTCACCCCTCCACTTT

clone size: NA
D gene: NA
J gene: TRBJ2-2
V gene: TRBV27
CDR3 length: 16
CDR3 protein: CASSLLGLQNTGELFF
CDR3 DNA: TGTGCCAGCAGTTTACTGGGACTGCAGAACACCGGGGAGCTGTTTTTT

clone size: NA
D gene: NA
J gene: TRBJ1-1
V gene: TRBV10-3
CDR3 length: 15
CDR3 protein: CAISEGGGGRTEAFF
CDR3 DNA: TGTGCCATCAGTGAGGGCGGCGGCGGAAGGACTGAAGCTTTCTTT

clone size: once
D gene: NA
J gene: TRBJ2-7
V gene: TRBV6-5
CDR3 length: 16
CDR3 protein: CASSYSQSRGDYEQYF
CDR3 DNA: TGTGCCAGCAGTTACTCGCAATCCCGAGGCGACTACGAGCAGTACTTC

clone size: few
D gene: NA
J gene: TRBJ1-1
V gene: TRBV5-8
CDR3 length: 14
CDR3 protein: CASSPKQGWTEAFF
CDR3 DNA: TGTGCCAGCAGCCCAAAACAGGGTTGGACTGAAGCTTTCTTT

clone size: NA
D gene: TRBD1
J gene: TRBJ1-1
V gene: TRBV27
CDR3 length: 14
CDR3 protein: CASSLQTGSTEAFF
CDR3 DNA: TGTGCCAGCAGTTTGCAGACAGGGTCGACTGAAGCTTTCTTT

clone size: NA
D gene: NA
J gene: TRBJ1-2
V gene: TRBV4-2
CDR3 length: 14
CDR3 protein: CASKNAETAYGYTF
CDR3 DNA: TGTGCCAGCAAGAATGCGGAGACAGCTTATGGCTACACCTTC

clone size: NA
D gene: NA
J gene: TRBJ2-1
V gene: TRBV4-2
CDR3 length: 15
CDR3 protein: CASSQGGRVYNEQFF
CDR3 DNA: TGTGCCAGCAGCCAAGGGGGCAGGGTCTACAATGAGCAGTTCTTC

clone size: NA
D gene: TRBD1
J gene: TRBJ1-1
V gene: TRBV5-1
CDR3 length: 15
CDR3 protein: CASSLLTGDNTEAFF
CDR3 DNA: TGCGCCAGCAGCTTATTAACAGGGGATAACACTGAAGCTTTCTTT

clone size: few
D gene: NA
J gene: TRBJ1-3
V gene: TRBV6-1
CDR3 length: 16
CDR3 protein: CASSEATFGSGNTIYF
CDR3 DNA: TGTGCCAGCAGTGAAGCGACCTTCGGGAGTGGAAACACCATATATTTT

clone size: NA
D gene: NA
J gene: TRBJ1-2
V gene: TRBV7-8
CDR3 length: 14
CDR3 protein: CASSLAQGPAGYTF
CDR3 DNA: TGTGCCAGCAGCTTAGCCCAGGGCCCCGCTGGCTACACCTTC

clone size: NA
D gene: TRBD1
J gene: TRBJ1-1
V gene: TRBV9
CDR3 length: 14
CDR3 protein: CASSSDRLNTEAFF
CDR3 DNA: TGTGCCAGCAGTTCGGACAGGTTGAACACTGAAGCTTTCTTT

clone size: NA
D gene: TRBD1
J gene: TRBJ1-1
V gene: TRBV6-1
CDR3 length: 15
CDR3 protein: CASSPWTGENTEAFF
CDR3 DNA: TGTGCCAGCAGTCCATGGACAGGGGAGAACACTGAAGCTTTCTTT

clone size: NA
D gene: NA
J gene: TRBJ1-2
V gene: TRBV21-1
CDR3 length: 15
CDR3 protein: CASSKAPTGKTGSLF
CDR3 DNA: TGTGCCAGCAGCAAAGCCCCGACCGGGAAGACAGGGTCGCTCTTC

clone size: few
D gene: TRBD1
J gene: TRBJ1-1
V gene: TRBV25-1
CDR3 length: 14
CDR3 protein: CASSDVTGFSEAFF
CDR3 DNA: TGTGCCAGCAGTGACGTGACAGGGTTCTCTGAAGCTTTCTTT

clone size: few
D gene: TRBD1
J gene: TRBJ2-5
V gene: TRBV19
CDR3 length: 14
CDR3 protein: CASSTGQTQETQYF
CDR3 DNA: TGTGCCAGTAGTACGGGACAGACCCAAGAGACCCAGTACTTC

clone size: few
D gene: TRBD1
J gene: TRBJ1-6
V gene: TRBV7-9
CDR3 length: 15
CDR3 protein: CASSSPDRGESPLHF
CDR3 DNA: TGTGCCAGCAGCTCCCCGGACAGGGGCGAATCACCCCTCCACTTT

clone size: NA
D gene: NA
J gene: TRBJ1-3
V gene: TRBV6-1
CDR3 length: 13
CDR3 protein: CASRHIQGNTIYF
CDR3 DNA: TGTGCCAGCAGGCACATCCAGGGAAACACCATATATTTT